The 17 T cell receptor beta chains below all came from one sample that was sequenced in a study of T cells after yellow fever vaccination (dated by TCRdb to the late 2010s). The treatment or condition label, read with the paper, signifies: live attenuated yellow fever vaccine strain. Receptors were amplified or captured by 5' RACE. The reads were generated on an Illumina NovaSeq 6000. The public reads were reprocessed in TCRdb via fastp at Q25 and MiXCR, keeping in-frame beta chains. A single entry per CDR3 protein holds the most common genes and DNA from its merged rows. The sample table shows 300,000 to 350,000 distinct CDR3 sequences, and approximately 11% are seen once. Clones ranked in the top ten supply 3% to 3.5% of the sample. Sequenced here: CD4+ T cells sorted from PBMCs, sampled 45 days after the yellow fever booster vaccination. These receptors were taken from a man between 18 and 35 years old who received the YFV17D yellow fever vaccine.

In its sample, this clonotype was seen once. The V call is TRBV18, the J call TRBJ1-1; D perhaps matches TRBD1 (6 bases). The germline V and J ends were trimmed by 3 bases and 1 base, with 15 bases remaining between them. Per germline, CDR1 KGHSH and CDR2 LQKENI. The CDR3 runs to 16 residues. The CDR3 spells CASSPILGGENTEAFF. CDR3 coding DNA: TGTGCCAGCTCACCGATTTTAGGGGGAGAGAACACTGAAGCTTTCTTT.

This sequence joins TRBV7-2 and TRBJ2-4; possibly TRBD2 for D (6 bases). The CDR3 covers 14 residues. V lost 5 bases and J lost 4, with 12 bases in between. Per germline, CDR1 SGHTA and CDR2 FQGNSA. CDR3 sequence reads: CASSPASEKNIQYF. CDR3 nucleotide sequence: TGTGCCAGCAGCCCGGCTAGCGAAAAAAACATTCAGTACTTC.

This clonotype showed up many times. The rearrangement joins TRBV6-5 to TRBJ2-2; 7 positions match TRBD1. This CDR3 spans 15 amino acids. Germline V gene sequence: CDR1 MNHEY, CDR2 SVGAGI. V lost 6 bases and J lost 7; bases outside the gene matches: 11. CDR3 sequence (DNA): TGTGCCAGCAGCCGAGACAGGGCATTTTACGGGGAGCTGTTTTTT. Translated: CASSRDRAFYGELFF.

V and J are TRBV4-2 and TRBJ2-7, with D uncertain. There are 12 residues in the CDR3. Germline V gene lookup returns CDR1 LGHNA and CDR2 YNFKEQ. V was cut by 4 bases and J by 3 bases, with 7 bases left in between. The CDR3, as DNA: TGTGCCAGCAGCCGGCCGAACTACGAGCAGTACGTC. Translation gives CASSRPNYEQYV.

This chain joins TRBV7-3 and TRBJ2-3; 8 bases agree with TRBD1. Germline V gives CDR1 SGHTA, CDR2 FQGTGA. The CDR3 length is 14 residues. The J segment lost 14 bases and the V segment lost 3 bases, leaving 13 bases of the junction unmatched. The CDR3 DNA is TGTGCCAGCAGCTTGGCAGGGGGCGATTTTGCCCGGTATTTT. Protein: CASSLAGGDFARYF.

This clonotype turned up a few times. The genes are TRBV5-1 and TRBJ2-3, with D perhaps matching TRBD2 (5 bases). V was clipped by 4 bases and J by 6 bases, with 15 bases between them. CDR3 size: 14 residues. The germline CDR1 and CDR2 sequences are SGHRS and YFSETQ. CDR3 loop: CASSTVAGSDTQYF. The CDR3 region has the DNA TGCGCCAGCAGCACAGTTGCGGGTTCCGATACGCAGTATTTT.

The chain has TRBV6-5 and TRBJ2-7, with D unresolved. CDR1 and CDR2 from the germline V gene are MNHEY and SVGAGI. V dropped 6 bases and J dropped 0 bases, with 9 bases sitting between them. The CDR3 loop spans 13 amino acids. CDR3 region: CASRVTDSYEQYF. The CDR3 nucleotides read TGTGCCAGCAGGGTGACTGACTCCTACGAGCAGTACTTC.

The chain recombines TRBV7-2 with TRBJ2-5; no clear D. The length of the CDR3 is 16 residues. Trimming stripped 0 bases from V and 1 base from J, with 12 bases between. In germline, CDR1 is SGHTA, CDR2 FQGNSA. CDR3 nucleotide sequence: TGTGCCAGCAGCTTAGCGCCATGGGCGACCCAAGAGACCCAGTACTTC. Its protein is CASSLAPWATQETQYF.

The sample holds a few counts of this clonotype. This rearrangement joins TRBV7-9 to TRBJ1-1, with 10 bases that match TRBD1. The germline V gene has CDR1 SEHNR and CDR2 FQNEAQ (reference sequence). Losses at the gene ends were 5 bases for V and 7 bases for J; bases not matched to a gene: 7. The CDR3 runs to 14 residues. The CDR3 DNA reads TGTGCCAGCAGCCCCGGGACAGGGGAAAATGAAGCTTTCTTT. Translating gives CASSPGTGENEAFF.

This chain joins TRBV25-1 and TRBJ2-3; possibly TRBD2 for D (5 bases). Germline-derived CDR1 and CDR2 are MGHDK and SYGVNS. V dropped 4 bases and J dropped 4 bases, with 12 bases sitting between them. The CDR3 contains 14 residues. CDR3 sequence reads: CASSGLAGPDTQYF. CDR3 coding DNA: TGTGCCAGCAGTGGGCTTGCGGGCCCAGATACGCAGTATTTT. The variable domain in full, completed from reference TRBV25-1 and TRBJ2-3, reads EADIYQTPRYLVIGTGKKITLECSQTMGHDKMYWYQQDPGMELHLIHYSYGVNSTEKGDLSSESTVSRIRTEHFPLTLESARPSHTSQYLCASSGLAGPDTQYFGPGTRLTVL.

Only a few counts were recorded for this clonotype. This rearrangement joins TRBV3-1 to TRBJ1-1, with D unclear. This CDR3 region has 15 residues. Germline V CDR1 and CDR2: LGHDT, YNNKEL (reference sequence). Deletions cut 0 bases from V and 1 base from J, with 9 bases between. The CDR3, as DNA: TGTGCCAGCAGCCAAGAACCGACGGCGAACACTGAAGCTTTCTTT. Residues: CASSQEPTANTEAFF.

As to this clonotype: This may come from a read error, since a much larger clone is one base off. The rearrangement links TRBV25-1 to TRBJ2-2; D remains unclear. Germline assignment: CDR1 MGHDK and CDR2 SYGVNS. Trimming shortened V by 2 bases and J by 6 bases, and 1 base separated the two germline ends. The CDR3 covers 11 residues. CDR3 residues: CASSEAGELFF. The CDR3, as DNA: TGTGCCAGCAGTGAAGCCGGGGAGCTGTTTTTT. Looking up the rest from reference TRBV25-1 and TRBJ2-2 gives the full variable domain: EADIYQTPRYLVIGTGKKITLECSQTMGHDKMYWYQQDPGMELHLIHYSYGVNSTEKGDLSSESTVSRIRTEHFPLTLESARPSHTSQYLCASSEAGELFFGEGSRLTVL.

This clonotype was observed a few times. The chain uses TRBV28 and TRBJ1-2; D remains unclear. This CDR3 spans 16 amino acids. Trimming took 3 bases from V and 8 from J, leaving 22 bases between them. Germline V gene lookup returns CDR1 MDHEN and CDR2 SYDVKM. The CDR3 nucleotides read TGTGCCAGCAGTTTCCCTCGACCCCCGGGGTTCTTAGGCTACACCTTC. Amino acids: CASSFPRPPGFLGYTF.

This chain's CDR3 is CSARGAGGDKTQYF. CDR3 DNA sequence: TGCAGTGCTAGGGGTGCAGGGGGCGATAAGACCCAGTACTTC. This chain connects TRBV20-1 to TRBJ2-5; 8 positions agree with TRBD1. This CDR3 has 14 amino acids. Germline CDR1 and CDR2: DFQATT and SNEGSKA (reference sequence). Trimming at V came to 3 bases and at J to 6 bases, leaving 9 bases not matched to a gene.

This clonotype was counted a few times. V and J are TRBV7-2 and TRBJ2-1; the D gene is possibly TRBD1 (6 bases). The V end lost 5 bases, the J end lost 7 bases, and 21 bases lay between the germline ends. Germline CDR1 and CDR2: SGHTA and FQGNSA. The CDR3 loop spans 16 amino acids. CDR3 amino acids: CASSHRPGAVRNEQFF. DNA for the CDR3: TGTGCCAGCAGCCACCGGCCAGGGGCTGTACGTAATGAGCAGTTCTTC. The whole variable domain, filled in from reference TRBV7-2 and TRBJ2-1, reads GAGVSQSPSNKVTEKGKDVELRCDPISGHTALYWYRQSLGQGLEFLIYFQGNSAPDKSGLPSDRFSAERTGGSVSTLTIQRTQQEDSAVYLCASSHRPGAVRNEQFFGPGTRLTVL.

This clonotype showed up just a few times. The V call is TRBV7-3, the J call TRBJ2-1, with a weak D call TRBD1 (5 bases). Germline V gene sequence: CDR1 SGHTA, CDR2 FQGTGA. This CDR3 has 14 amino acids. Trimming stripped 3 bases from V and 10 bases from J, with 16 bases between. The CDR3 protein is CASSFSWTNGEQFF. CDR3 nucleotide sequence: TGTGCCAGCAGCTTCTCGTGGACAAACGGGGAGCAGTTCTTC.

In this sample, this clonotype turned up many times. J is TRBJ2-5 and V is TRBV3-1; 9 bases fit TRBD2. The CDR3 has 16 amino acids. Germline values: CDR1 LGHDT, CDR2 YNNKEL (reference sequence). Losses at the gene ends were 2 bases for V and 5 bases for J; bases not matched to a gene: 9. CDR3 DNA: TGTGCCAGCAGCCAAACCGGGCGGGGGGGTTTGGAGACCCAGTACTTC. It codes for CASSQTGRGGLETQYF.